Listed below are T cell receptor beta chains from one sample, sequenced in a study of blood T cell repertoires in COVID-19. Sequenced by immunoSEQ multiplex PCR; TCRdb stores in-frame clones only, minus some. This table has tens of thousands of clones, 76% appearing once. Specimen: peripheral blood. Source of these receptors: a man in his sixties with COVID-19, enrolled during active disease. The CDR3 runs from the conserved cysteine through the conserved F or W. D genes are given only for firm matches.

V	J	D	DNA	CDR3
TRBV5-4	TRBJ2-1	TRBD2	TGTGCCAGCAACAAATTAGCGGGGGGGCTGGGTGAGCAGTTCTTC	CASNKLAGGLGEQFF
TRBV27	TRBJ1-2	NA	TGTGCCAGCAGTTTATTCGGGAGATCTAACTATGGCTACACCTTC	CASSLFGRSNYGYTF
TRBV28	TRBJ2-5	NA	TGTGCCAGCAGTTTACAAAGGAGTGAGGAGACCCAGTACTTC	CASSLQRSEETQYF
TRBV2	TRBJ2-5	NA	TGTGCCAGCAGTACCGGTGGGGGGTGGGAGACCCAGTACTTC	CASSTGGGWETQYF
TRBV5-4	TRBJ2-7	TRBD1	TGTGCCAGCAGCTTGAACAGGGGCCACGAGCAGTACTTC	CASSLNRGHEQYF
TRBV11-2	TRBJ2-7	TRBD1	TGTGCCAGCAGCCCACCGACAGGGTTCTACGAGCAGTACTTC	CASSPPTGFYEQYF
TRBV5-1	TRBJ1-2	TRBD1	TGCGCCAGCAGCCCCGGACAGGAGGGATTTCGCGGCTACACCTTC	CASSPGQEGFRGYTF
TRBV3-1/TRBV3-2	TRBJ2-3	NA	TGTGCCAGCAGCCCCAGGGGTCTATCAGATACGCAGTATTTT	CASSPRGLSDTQYF
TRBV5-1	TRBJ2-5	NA	TGCGCCAGCAGCTTTTCGTTCGAGACCCAGTACTTC	CASSFSFETQYF
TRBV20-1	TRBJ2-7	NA	TGCAGTGCTCGCCAGGACTACGAGCAGTACTTC	CSARQDYEQYF